This T cell receptor (beta chain) appears in the sequencing data of a study of breast tumors, draining lymph nodes, adjacent tissues. This clonotype appeared a few times. The antigen remains undetermined. TCRdb re-called the multiplex PCR reads with MiXCR, one entry per CDR3 protein. The table includes about 130,000 distinct CDR3 sequences, approximately 21% detected once. Findings of the study overall: Compared with basal-like, luminal-like tumors shared significantly more repertoire with nontumor tissue. That most tumor T cells come from lymph nodes remained unproven.

The V gene's germline CDR1 is KGHSH and CDR2 LQKENI. This CDR3 is 17 amino acids long. V lost 3 bases and J lost 7; bases outside the gene matches: 10. The lymph nodes were axillary draining lymph nodes from breast cancer patients. The specimen sequenced was axillary lymph node tissue. The sequence was obtained from a female donor with breast cancer. Some clones in this sample may be carry-over from other donors' samples. The rearrangement links TRBV18 to TRBJ2-1, with TRBD2 matching over 12 bases. CDR3 in amino acids: CASSPGLAGNLWNEQFF. Here the CDR3 DNA reads TGTGCCAGCTCACCTGGACTAGCGGGGAACTTGTGGAATGAGCAGTTCTTC.